These 15 T cell receptor beta chains were all obtained from the same sample, sequenced in a study of cytotoxic CD8 clonotypes in ibrutinib-treated CLL. The protocol was immunoSEQ multiplex PCR, while the TCRdb copy is restricted to in-frame clones and leaves out a portion. The sample carries some 98,000 clones, around 73% recorded once. The material sequenced was PBMCs, taken after 12 months of ibrutinib treatment. Receptor source: a human donor with chronic lymphocytic leukemia.

This clone was detected only a few times. The chain has TRBV5-1 and TRBJ1-2; D not certain. The germline gives CDR1 SGHRS, CDR2 YFSETQ. The CDR3 spans 14 residues. V was pared by 6 bases and J by 2 bases, with 14 bases between. In DNA, the CDR3 is TGCGCCAGCACCCCAAATCTGGACAACTATGGCTACACCTTC. Protein product: CASTPNLDNYGYTF.

This clone was recorded a few times. The chain uses TRBV4-1 and TRBJ2-7; D could derive from TRBD1 or TRBD2 (7 bases each). V gave up 2 bases and J gave up 5 bases, with 16 bases separating them. The length of the CDR3 is 15 residues. In germline, CDR1 is MGHRA, CDR2 YSYEKL. DNA of the CDR3: TGCGCCAGCAGCCAATCAGGGGGGGGATTCGACGAGCAGTACTTC. It yields the protein CASSQSGGGFDEQYF.

This clone was counted once. The rearrangement links TRBV25-1 to TRBJ1-2; D uncertain. V was shortened by 4 bases and J by 5 bases, with 8 bases between the two germline ends. The CDR3 is 12 amino acids. In germline, CDR1 is MGHDK, CDR2 SYGVNS. In DNA, the CDR3 is TGTGCCAGCAGTGGGTTGAGGTATGGCTACACCTTC. It encodes CASSGLRYGYTF.

The chain joins TRBV11-3 to TRBJ1-1; D gene uncertain. V was clipped by 5 bases and J by 0 bases, with 7 bases between them. Germline V gene sequence: CDR1 SGHNT, CDR2 YENEEA. The CDR3 is 13 residues long. DNA of the CDR3: TGTGCCAGCAGCCCAGGTCTGAACACTGAAGCTTTCTTT. It translates to CASSPGLNTEAFF.

The table lists this clone with a count of one. The chain has TRBV7-2 and TRBJ1-1; perhaps TRBD1 as D (6 bases). CDR3 length: 14 amino acids. The germline gives CDR1 SGHTA, CDR2 FQGNSA. Trimming took 2 bases from V and 4 from J, leaving 11 bases between them. As DNA, the CDR3 is TGTGCCAGCAGCTTACAGGGGTTCGGCACTGAAGCTTTCTTT. As protein: CASSLQGFGTEAFF.

The J gene is TRBJ2-3, the V gene TRBV5-1; D not resolved. Trimming stripped 0 bases from V and 1 base from J, with 3 bases between. Germline values: CDR1 SGHRS, CDR2 YFSETQ. The CDR3 is made up of 13 amino acids. The DNA for the CDR3 is TGCGCCAGCAGCTTGGTGGGCACAGATACGCAGTATTTT. Its protein product is CASSLVGTDTQYF.

The chain recombines TRBV7-2 with TRBJ2-7; no clear D gene. Germline V gene lookup returns CDR1 SGHTA and CDR2 FQGNSA. V was shortened by 3 bases and J by 3 bases, with 12 bases between the two germline ends. The CDR3 covers 14 residues. As DNA, the CDR3 is TGTGCCAGCAGCTTCTCTACACCACTCTACGAGCAGTACTTC. The encoded protein is CASSFSTPLYEQYF.

The rearrangement joins TRBV2 to TRBJ2-7; 8 positions agree with TRBD1. Germline V gives CDR1 SNHLY, CDR2 FYNNEI. With V trimmed by 6 bases and J by 6 bases, 7 bases remained unmatched. This CDR3 is built from 13 residues. The CDR3 DNA sequence: TGTGCCAGCAGAGCCATAGACAGGGGCGAGCAGTACTTC. It is translated as CASRAIDRGEQYF. Full variable domain (outside the CDR3, taken from reference TRBV2 and TRBJ2-7): EPEVTQTPSHQVTQMGQEVILRCVPISNHLYFYWYRQILGQKVEFLVSFYNNEISEKSEIFDDQFSVERPDGSNFTLKIRSTKLEDSAMYFCASRAIDRGEQYFGPGTRLTVT.

This chain uses TRBV7-9 with TRBJ2-1; 10 positions match TRBD2. This CDR3 contains 16 residues. J gave up 4 bases and V 6 bases, and 9 bases lay outside the gene matches. Germline lookup yields CDR1 SEHNR and CDR2 FQNEAQ (reference sequence). CDR3 DNA: TGTGCCAGCAGTCCCCCTAGCGGGGGAACTTACAATGAGCAGTTCTTC. Its translation is CASSPPSGGTYNEQFF.

The sample holds a few counts of this clone. V is TRBV4-2 and J is TRBJ2-7; TRBD1 matches at 11 bases. Looked up from germline, CDR1 is LGHNA and CDR2 is YNFKEQ. The CDR3 covers 17 residues. The trim removed 0 bases at V and 1 base at J, leaving 5 bases unmatched. Written as DNA, the CDR3 is TGTGCCAGCAGCCAAGATTCAGGGACAGGGGGTTCCTACGAGCAGTACTTC. Its translation is CASSQDSGTGGSYEQYF.

CDR3 coding DNA: TGTGCCAGCAGTGACCGGGGATACAATGAGCAGTTCTTC. This translates into CASSDRGYNEQFF. The chain is built from TRBV6-4 and TRBJ2-1; a weak D match, TRBD2 (5 bases). Trimming removed 2 bases from V and 4 bases from J, with 6 bases in between. There are 13 residues in the CDR3. Germline CDR1 reads MRHNA; CDR2 reads SNTAGT.

This chain links TRBV5-1 with TRBJ1-2; a possible D gene is TRBD1 (5 bases). CDR3 length: 13 residues. The ends were cut back, 0 bases at V and 8 bases at J, with 11 bases in the middle. Germline CDR1 is SGHRS and CDR2 is YFSETQ. The CDR3 DNA sequence: TGCGCCAGCAGCTTGGATGGGGGTGGCGGCTACACCTTC. Its protein product is CASSLDGGGGYTF. Complete variable domain (other parts from reference TRBV5-1 and TRBJ1-2): KAGVTQTPRYLIKTRGQQVTLSCSPISGHRSVSWYQQTPGQGLQFLFEYFSETQRNKGNFPGRFSGRQFSNSRSEMNVSTLELGDSALYLCASSLDGGGGYTFGSGTRLTVV.

In this sample, this clone turned up many times. The rearrangement uses TRBV6-5 and TRBJ1-2; maybe TRBD1 (5 bases). This CDR3 comprises 13 residues. Deletions cut 6 bases from V and 4 bases from J, with 12 bases between. Germline values: CDR1 MNHEY, CDR2 SVGAGI. CDR3 loop: CASRAYGGYGYTF. The CDR3, as DNA: TGTGCCAGCAGAGCTTACGGGGGCTATGGCTACACCTTC.

The table lists this clone with a few counts. The chain carries TRBV6-5 and TRBJ2-3; D tentatively reads TRBD1 or TRBD2 (5 bases each). Germline V gives CDR1 MNHEY, CDR2 SVGAGI. Trimming took 7 bases from V and 5 from J, leaving 13 bases between them. CDR3 size: 13 residues. The CDR3 protein is CASNDGAGDTQYF. CDR3 sequence (DNA): TGTGCCAGCAACGATGGGGCGGGAGATACGCAGTATTTT.

The rearrangement links TRBV11-3 to TRBJ2-2, with a possible D match to TRBD2 (5 bases). V was shortened by 2 bases and J by 1 base, with 8 bases between the two germline ends. Germline V CDR1 and CDR2: SGHNT, YENEEA. The CDR3 is made up of 15 amino acids. The CDR3 sequence is CASSLRRGNTGELFF. The CDR3, as DNA: TGTGCCAGCAGCTTAAGACGGGGGAACACCGGGGAGCTGTTTTTT.